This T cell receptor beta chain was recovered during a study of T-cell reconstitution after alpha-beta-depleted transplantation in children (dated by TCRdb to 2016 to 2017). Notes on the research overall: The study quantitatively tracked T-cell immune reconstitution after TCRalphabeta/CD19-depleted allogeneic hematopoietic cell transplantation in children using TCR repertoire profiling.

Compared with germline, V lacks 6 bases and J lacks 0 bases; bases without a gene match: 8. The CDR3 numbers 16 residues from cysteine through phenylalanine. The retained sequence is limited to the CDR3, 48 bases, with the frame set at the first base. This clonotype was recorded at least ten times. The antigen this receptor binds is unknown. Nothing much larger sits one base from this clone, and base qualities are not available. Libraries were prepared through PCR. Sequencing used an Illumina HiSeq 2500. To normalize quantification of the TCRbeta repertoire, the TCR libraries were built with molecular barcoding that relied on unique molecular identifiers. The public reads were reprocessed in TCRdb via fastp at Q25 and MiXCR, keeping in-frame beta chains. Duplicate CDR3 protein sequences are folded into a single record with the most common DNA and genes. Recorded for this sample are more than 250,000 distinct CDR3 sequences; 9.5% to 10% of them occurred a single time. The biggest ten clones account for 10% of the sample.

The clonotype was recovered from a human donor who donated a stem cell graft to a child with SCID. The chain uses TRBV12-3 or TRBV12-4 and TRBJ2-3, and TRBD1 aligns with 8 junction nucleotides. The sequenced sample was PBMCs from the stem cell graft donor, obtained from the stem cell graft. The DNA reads TGTGCCAGCAGCCCATCCGACAGGGGCAGCACAGATACGCAGTATTTT. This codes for CASSPSDRGSTDTQYF.